These T cell receptor beta chains were read from a single sample in a study of control samples from healthy donors and cancer patients. Assay: immunoSEQ multiplex PCR; the TCRdb copy retains only in-frame clones and omits some. The table has approximately 150,000 clones, 75% to 90% seen once. The sample consisted of blood. These receptors all stem from a man aged 25-40 years in good health. Each CDR3 is given with its conserved first and last residue. D genes are given only for firm matches. Expanded clones are given a class, and other clones once, few, many or no size at all.

J: TRBJ2-2
D: -
V: TRBV7-9
size: -
length: 11
CDR3: CASRRAGELFF
DNA: TGTGCCAGCCGCCGGGCCGGGGAGCTGTTTTTT

J: TRBJ2-3
D: -
V: TRBV7-6
size: -
length: 15
CDR3: CASSLGVGSTDTQYF
DNA: TGTGCCAGCAGCCTAGGGGTTGGCAGCACAGATACGCAGTATTTT

J: TRBJ2-7
D: -
V: TRBV5-4
size: -
length: 18
CDR3: CASSLGAKDRPLYYEQYF
DNA: TGTGCCAGCAGCTTGGGAGCCAAGGACAGACCTCTATACTACGAGCAGTACTTC

J: TRBJ2-3
D: TRBD2
V: TRBV11-2
size: -
length: 14
CDR3: CASRTRTSDHTQYF
DNA: TGTGCCAGCAGGACCAGGACTAGCGATCATACGCAGTATTTT

J: TRBJ1-2
D: -
V: TRBV4-3
size: once
length: 16
CDR3: CASSQDRRGVGDGYTF
DNA: TGCGCCAGCAGCCAAGATCGGCGTGGGGTTGGGGATGGCTACACCTTC

J: TRBJ1-3
D: -
V: TRBV29-1
size: -
length: 15
CDR3: CSAQGRGASGNTIYF
DNA: TGCAGCGCCCAAGGGAGGGGGGCGTCTGGAAACACCATATATTTT

J: TRBJ1-1
D: -
V: TRBV7-2
size: -
length: 14
CDR3: CASSLSLGNTEAFF
DNA: TGTGCCAGCAGCTTATCCCTGGGGAACACTGAAGCTTTCTTT

J: TRBJ1-1
D: TRBD1
V: TRBV29-1
size: once
length: 13
CDR3: CSERQTGRIEAFF
DNA: TGCAGCGAACGACAGACAGGGCGGATTGAAGCTTTCTTT

J: TRBJ1-4
D: TRBD1
V: TRBV20-1
size: once
length: 11
CDR3: CSSGQGKKLFF
DNA: TGCAGTTCGGGACAGGGGAAAAAACTGTTTTTT

J: TRBJ1-1
D: -
V: TRBV27
size: -
length: 15
CDR3: CASSLSSRGAVEAFF
DNA: TGTGCCAGCAGTTTATCGAGTAGGGGCGCGGTTGAAGCTTTCTTT

J: TRBJ2-7
D: -
V: TRBV7-9
size: -
length: 13
CDR3: CASSLAGDYEQYF
DNA: TGTGCCAGCAGCTTAGCTGGCGATTACGAGCAGTACTTC

J: TRBJ2-1
D: -
V: TRBV5-8
size: once
length: 14
CDR3: CASSYRGLVREQFF
DNA: TGTGCCAGCAGCTACAGGGGACTTGTCCGGGAGCAGTTCTTC

J: TRBJ2-3
D: -
V: TRBV4-1
size: -
length: 15
CDR3: CASSQEGTETDTQYF
DNA: TGCGCCAGCAGCCAAGAAGGGACGGAAACAGATACGCAGTATTTT

J: TRBJ2-7
D: -
V: TRBV5-1
size: -
length: 17
CDR3: CASSPLVFRTTGDEQYF
DNA: TGCGCCAGCAGCCCGTTAGTTTTTCGTACGACGGGGGACGAGCAGTACTTC

J: TRBJ1-3
D: TRBD1
V: TRBV9
size: -
length: 15
CDR3: CASSEGQVPGNTIYF
DNA: TGTGCCAGCAGCGAAGGACAGGTTCCTGGAAACACCATATATTTT

J: TRBJ1-4
D: TRBD1
V: TRBV7-6
size: few
length: 18
CDR3: CASSRVGQRPATNEKLFF
DNA: TGTGCCAGCAGCAGAGTGGGACAGCGGCCCGCAACTAATGAAAAACTGTTTTTT

J: TRBJ2-3
D: -
V: TRBV9
size: -
length: 15
CDR3: CASSVAQTSTDTQYF
DNA: TGTGCCAGCAGCGTTGCGCAGACTAGCACAGATACGCAGTATTTT

J: TRBJ1-2
D: -
V: TRBV4-3
size: -
length: 16
CDR3: CASSQDTGTPIYGYTF
DNA: TGCGCCAGCAGCCAAGATACCGGGACACCCATCTATGGCTACACCTTC

J: TRBJ1-2
D: -
V: TRBV2
size: -
length: 12
CDR3: CASSGSGYGYTF
DNA: TGTGCCAGCAGTGGGTCAGGCTATGGCTACACCTTC

J: TRBJ2-2
D: TRBD1
V: TRBV5-6
size: -
length: 15
CDR3: CASSLDRENTGELFF
DNA: TGTGCCAGCAGCCTAGACAGGGAGAACACCGGGGAGCTGTTTTTT

J: TRBJ2-1
D: TRBD2
V: TRBV4-1
size: -
length: 16
CDR3: CASSQEGTSGYNEQFF
DNA: TGCGCCAGCAGCCAAGAGGGGACTAGCGGCTACAATGAGCAGTTCTTC

J: TRBJ2-1
D: TRBD2
V: TRBV4-3
size: many
length: 14
CDR3: CASSPGTRDNEQFF
DNA: TGCGCCAGCAGCCCCGGGACTAGGGACAATGAGCAGTTCTTC

J: TRBJ2-1
D: -
V: TRBV20-1
size: once
length: 11
CDR3: CSGEAGNEQFF
DNA: TGCAGTGGGGAGGCAGGAAATGAGCAGTTCTTC

J: TRBJ1-6
D: -
V: TRBV9
size: -
length: 12
CDR3: CASSSRNSPLHF
DNA: TGTGCCAGCAGCTCGCGCAATTCACCCCTCCACTTT

J: TRBJ2-6
D: -
V: TRBV3-1/TRBV3-2
size: -
length: 14
CDR3: CASSVVPGANVLTF
DNA: TGTGCCAGCAGCGTCGTCCCAGGGGCCAACGTCCTGACTTTC

J: TRBJ2-5
D: TRBD1
V: TRBV29-1
size: -
length: 14
CDR3: CSVARDRDQETQYF
DNA: TGCAGCGTTGCCCGGGACAGGGACCAAGAGACCCAGTACTTC

J: TRBJ2-7
D: -
V: TRBV12-3/TRBV12-4
size: once
length: 13
CDR3: CASSLGRGYEQYF
DNA: TGTGCCAGCAGTTTGGGCAGGGGCTACGAGCAGTACTTC

J: TRBJ1-2
D: -
V: TRBV10-3
size: -
length: 15
CDR3: CAINRDGEANYGYTF
DNA: TGTGCCATCAACCGGGACGGAGAAGCTAACTATGGCTACACCTTC

J: TRBJ2-1
D: TRBD2
V: TRBV9
size: -
length: 14
CDR3: CASSVAIAGARQFF
DNA: TGTGCCAGCAGCGTAGCAATAGCGGGGGCCCGCCAGTTCTTC

J: TRBJ2-2
D: TRBD1
V: TRBV7-6
size: -
length: 20
CDR3: CASSPTGTGEATSNTGELFF
DNA: TGTGCCAGCAGCCCCACCGGGACAGGGGAGGCTACTTCGAACACCGGGGAGCTGTTTTTT

J: TRBJ2-3
D: -
V: TRBV24-1
size: -
length: 15
CDR3: CATSETVTSTDTQYF
DNA: TGTGCCACCAGTGAGACGGTGACTAGCACAGATACGCAGTATTTT

J: TRBJ2-7
D: TRBD2
V: TRBV11-2
size: -
length: 15
CDR3: CASTLTVAGYDEQYF
DNA: TGTGCCAGCACCTTAACGGTAGCGGGATACGACGAGCAGTACTTC

J: TRBJ1-6
D: -
V: TRBV5-1
size: -
length: 15
CDR3: CASSLDGRLLEPLHF
DNA: TGCGCCAGCAGCTTGGATGGGCGGCTTTTGGAGCCCCTCCACTTT

J: TRBJ1-6
D: -
V: TRBV6-5
size: -
length: 15
CDR3: CASSYEGKDNSPLHF
DNA: TGTGCCAGCAGTTACGAAGGGAAAGATAATTCACCCCTCCACTTT

J: TRBJ1-1
D: -
V: TRBV10-1
size: -
length: 14
CDR3: CASSPGAWNTEAFF
DNA: TGCGCCAGCAGTCCAGGGGCCTGGAACACTGAAGCTTTCTTT

J: TRBJ2-5
D: -
V: TRBV2
size: -
length: 13
CDR3: CASGRVEGETQYF
DNA: TGTGCCAGCGGGCGGGTGGAGGGGGAGACCCAGTACTTC

J: TRBJ2-7
D: -
V: TRBV6-2/TRBV6-3
size: -
length: 16
CDR3: CASSYASIITNYEQYF
DNA: TGTGCCAGCAGTTACGCCTCAATAATCACAAACTACGAGCAGTACTTC

J: TRBJ1-4
D: TRBD1
V: TRBV3-1/TRBV3-2
size: -
length: 16
CDR3: CASSQDFGTANEKLFF
DNA: TGTGCCAGCAGCCAAGATTTTGGGACAGCAAATGAAAAACTGTTTTTT

J: TRBJ2-7
D: -
V: TRBV7-2
size: many
length: 13
CDR3: CASSPNGWYEQYF
DNA: TGTGCCAGCAGCCCCAACGGGTGGTACGAGCAGTACTTC

J: TRBJ1-1
D: -
V: TRBV19
size: -
length: 15
CDR3: CASIAQVYSNTEAFF
DNA: TGTGCCAGTATAGCACAGGTTTACTCGAACACTGAAGCTTTCTTT

J: TRBJ2-2
D: TRBD1
V: TRBV9
size: -
length: 15
CDR3: CASSVLGQYTGELFF
DNA: TGTGCCAGCAGCGTACTGGGACAGTACACGGGGGAGCTGTTTTTT

J: TRBJ2-1
D: -
V: TRBV6-2/TRBV6-3
size: -
length: 13
CDR3: CASSYSKLGEQFF
DNA: TGTGCCAGCAGTTACTCGAAGTTAGGAGAGCAGTTCTTC

J: TRBJ1-2
D: -
V: TRBV11-1
size: -
length: 13
CDR3: CASSLDGSGGYTF
DNA: TGTGCCAGCAGCTTGGACGGTTCTGGAGGCTACACCTTC

J: TRBJ2-3
D: -
V: TRBV5-1
size: -
length: 12
CDR3: CASSLVGDTQYF
DNA: TGCGCCAGCAGCCTGGTTGGAGATACGCAGTATTTT

J: TRBJ2-2
D: -
V: TRBV7-3
size: -
length: 13
CDR3: CASSLRGTGELFF
DNA: TGTGCCAGCAGCCTAAGGGGCACCGGGGAGCTGTTTTTT

J: TRBJ1-6
D: -
V: TRBV2
size: -
length: 14
CDR3: CASNQGQEGSPLHF
DNA: TGTGCCAGCAACCAGGGGCAGGAAGGTTCACCCCTCCACTTT

J: TRBJ1-5
D: TRBD1
V: TRBV19
size: -
length: 16
CDR3: CASSRGTGGWGQPQHF
DNA: TGTGCCAGTAGTAGAGGGACAGGGGGCTGGGGTCAGCCCCAGCATTTT

J: TRBJ1-6
D: -
V: TRBV15
size: -
length: 12
CDR3: CATSQAYSPLHF
DNA: TGTGCCACCAGCCAGGCGTATTCACCCCTCCACTTT